The 21 T cell receptor beta chains in this list originate from one sample, sequenced in a study of memory CD4+ T cells and cytomegalovirus serostatus. TCRdb's copy holds only in-frame clones and misses some; the assay was immunoSEQ multiplex PCR. Among under 85,000 clones listed, 60% to 80% were seen once. The sort gate was single viable CD3+CD4+CD8-CD45RO+ cells for memory CD4+ T cells. Sequencing was performed on memory CD4+ T cells from blood. Receptors originate from an adult in good health and CMV-seropositive.

The rearrangement joins TRBV28 to TRBJ1-4; 7 bases match TRBD1. The J segment lost 7 bases and the V segment lost 8 bases, leaving 13 bases of the junction unmatched. In germline, CDR1 is MDHEN, CDR2 SYDVKM. The length of the CDR3 is 15 residues. CDR3 in DNA: TGTGCCAGCGCGAGGGATCCCGGGACAGCTGAAAAACTGTTTTTT. It yields the protein CASARDPGTAEKLFF.

This clone was seen a handful of times. The chain employs TRBV2 and TRBJ2-2; the match to TRBD2 covers 13 bases. The ends lost 7 bases at V and 8 bases at J; junction bases unmatched: 4. The CDR3 contains 14 residues. CDR1 is SNHLY and CDR2 is FYNNEI in the germline V gene. The DNA for the CDR3 is TGTGCCAGCACCGCGGGACTAGCGGGGGGGGAGCTGTTTTTT. Translation gives CASTAGLAGGELFF.

CDR3 in amino acids: CASSLDGTAMRGYTF. In DNA, the CDR3 is TGCGCCAGCAGCTTGGACGGGACAGCCATGAGGGGCTACACCTTC. This chain connects TRBV5-1 to TRBJ1-2, with TRBD1 identical over 7 bases. The germline CDR1 and CDR2 sequences are SGHRS and YFSETQ. With V trimmed by 0 bases and J by 8 bases, 10 bases remained unmatched. The CDR3 loop spans 15 amino acids.

This clone has only a few counts. The chain joins TRBV2 to TRBJ1-1; maybe TRBD1 (5 bases). Trimming pared 6 bases from V and 4 bases from J, leaving 15 bases between. The length of the CDR3 is 14 residues. In germline, CDR1 is SNHLY, CDR2 FYNNEI. CDR3 protein: CASRAGLVGTEAFF. CDR3 DNA sequence: TGTGCCAGCAGGGCAGGGTTGGTGGGCACTGAAGCTTTCTTT.

In its sample, this clone was seen once. The rearrangement links TRBV9 to TRBJ1-1, with D unresolved. V lost 3 bases and J lost 5, with 17 bases in between. CDR3 length: 15 residues. Germline-derived CDR1 and CDR2 are SGDLS and YYNGEE. The CDR3 region has the DNA TGTGCCAGCAGCGCAGAGATCCCCGCGGGGACTGAAGCTTTCTTT. Protein product: CASSAEIPAGTEAFF.

This clone was counted once. V gene TRBV18 combines with J gene TRBJ2-1, with D perhaps assigned TRBD1 or TRBD2 (5 bases each). Germline V gene sequence: CDR1 KGHSH, CDR2 LQKENI. This CDR3 contains 13 residues. The germline V and J ends were trimmed by 6 bases and 8 bases, with 14 bases remaining between them. The CDR3 reads CASSLRWDDEQFF. The DNA of the CDR3 is TGTGCCAGCTCCTTACGATGGGACGATGAGCAGTTCTTC.

The J gene is TRBJ2-2, the V gene TRBV18; weak D call: TRBD2 (6 bases). This CDR3 is 14 amino acids long. Germline V gives CDR1 KGHSH, CDR2 LQKENI. Deletions cut 3 bases from V and 6 bases from J, with 11 bases between. CDR3 coding DNA: TGTGCCAGCTCACCTGGTGGAGGGCCCGGGGAGCTGTTTTTT. Translation gives CASSPGGGPGELFF.

The rearrangement joins TRBV2 to TRBJ1-5; perhaps TRBD1 as D (6 bases). Trimming cost V 4 bases and J 5 bases, with 9 bases left between them. From germline, CDR1 is SNHLY and CDR2 FYNNEI. The CDR3 runs to 13 residues. This CDR3 is CASSGGRDQPQHF. DNA for the CDR3: TGTGCCAGCAGTGGGGGGCGGGATCAGCCCCAGCATTTT.

This CDR3 is CASRRTDTGELFF. CDR3 sequence (DNA): TGCGCCAGCAGACGGACAGACACCGGGGAGCTGTTTTTT. The V gene is TRBV10-1, the J gene TRBJ2-2, with a possible D match to TRBD1 (6 bases). The CDR3 covers 13 residues. Germline V lookup: CDR1 WNHNN, CDR2 SYGVQD (reference sequence). Trimming pared 6 bases from V and 3 bases from J, leaving 8 bases between.

The chain is built from TRBV27 and TRBJ2-2; D remains ambiguous. The germline V and J ends were trimmed by 4 bases and 2 bases, with 17 bases remaining between them. The germline CDR1 and CDR2 sequences are MNHEY and SMNVEV (reference sequence). CDR3 length equals 17 residues. The CDR3 loop reads CASSSSIIGVNTGELFF. The CDR3 DNA reads as TGTGCCAGCAGTTCTAGTATAATCGGAGTTAACACCGGGGAGCTGTTTTTT.

The V and J genes are TRBV4-1 and TRBJ2-3, with D possibly called TRBD1 or TRBD2 (5 bases each). Trimming pared 3 bases from V and 5 bases from J, leaving 21 bases between. Per germline, CDR1 MGHRA and CDR2 YSYEKL. The CDR3 sequence is 17 residues long. The DNA of the CDR3 is TGCGCCAGCAGCCATGAAAGGGGCGGGCTGAGCGGAGATACGCAGTATTTT. Amino acid sequence: CASSHERGGLSGDTQYF.

This rearrangement joins TRBV18 to TRBJ2-5, with a tentative D call TRBD1 (5 bases). V gave up 4 bases and J gave up 4 bases, with 10 bases separating them. This CDR3 comprises 13 residues. Germline CDR1 reads KGHSH; CDR2 reads LQKENI. CDR3 in DNA: TGTGCCAGCTCACGTTCAGGGTCAGAGACCCAGTACTTC. Its protein product is CASSRSGSETQYF.

This clone was detected only once. The CDR3 bases are TGTGCCAGCAGCCGTGATCGGGGGACCTACAATGAGCAGTTCTTC. Translated: CASSRDRGTYNEQFF. V usage is TRBV11-2 and J usage is TRBJ2-1; D is perhaps TRBD2 (6 bases). CDR3 size: 15 residues. V shed 5 bases and J shed 2 bases, with 13 bases lying between them. Germline V gene sequence: CDR1 SGHAT, CDR2 FQNNGV.

This clone has more than one count but fewer than ten. This chain's CDR3 is CASGDSNYGYTF. The DNA for the CDR3 is TGTGCCAGCGGGGACAGCAACTATGGCTACACCTTC. The rearrangement uses TRBV25-1 and TRBJ1-2; the match to TRBD1 covers 7 bases. V was clipped by 8 bases and J by 2 bases; unmatched bases: 2. This CDR3 has 12 amino acids. The germline CDR1 and CDR2 sequences are MGHDK and SYGVNS.

V gene TRBV19 combines with J gene TRBJ1-1; D gene unclear. The V gene lost 8 bases and the J gene lost 1 base, with 17 bases spanning the gap. The CDR3 loop spans 15 amino acids. Germline CDR1 is LNHDA and CDR2 is SQIVND (reference sequence). The DNA for the CDR3 is TGTGCCAGTCAGACCCGATGGGTTGAGAACACTGAAGCTTTCTTT. Protein: CASQTRWVENTEAFF.

Details on this clone: Other DNA sequences of this sample code for an identical CDR3. V gene TRBV7-2 combines with J gene TRBJ1-1; TRBD1 aligns across 7 bases. This CDR3 has 13 residues. After removal of 5 bases from V and 1 base from J, the junction contained 1 base not matched to a gene. The germline V gene encodes CDR1 SGHTA and CDR2 FQGNSA. In DNA form, the CDR3 reads TGTGCCAGCAGCAGGGACAGGAACACTGAAGCTTTCTTT. Residues: CASSRDRNTEAFF.

The chain recombines TRBV7-2 with TRBJ1-5; D call uncertain. This CDR3 is 12 amino acids long. With 2 bases removed from V and 10 bases from J, the gap between germline ends came to 9 bases. CDR1 and CDR2 (germline): SGHTA, FQGNSA. The CDR3 DNA reads as TGTGCCAGCAGCTTACCCCTAAATCCCCAGCATTTT. Protein sequence: CASSLPLNPQHF. Using reference TRBV7-2 and TRBJ1-5 for the parts outside the CDR3, the full variable domain is GAGVSQSPSNKVTEKGKDVELRCDPISGHTALYWYRQSLGQGLEFLIYFQGNSAPDKSGLPSDRFSAERTGGSVSTLTIQRTQQEDSAVYLCASSLPLNPQHFGDGTRLSIL.

This chain connects TRBV11-2 to TRBJ1-2; D unresolved. Germline CDR1 is SGHAT and CDR2 is FQNNGV. The CDR3 spans 13 residues. Trimming removed 4 bases from V and 0 bases from J, with 6 bases in between. The CDR3 spells CASSSAANYGYTF. The CDR3 DNA reads TGTGCCAGCAGCTCGGCTGCTAACTATGGCTACACCTTC.

This chain links TRBV19 with TRBJ1-5, with D tentatively TRBD1 (5 bases). This CDR3 is built from 14 residues. Germline loops: CDR1 LNHDA, CDR2 SQIVND (reference sequence). Trimming removed 11 bases at V and 5 bases at J, with 19 bases between. This CDR3 is CAGGGAGRDQPQHF. The DNA for the CDR3 is TGTGCCGGAGGTGGGGCGGGAAGGGATCAGCCCCAGCATTTT.

J is TRBJ2-6 and V is TRBV5-4; 8 nucleotides match TRBD1. V lost 0 bases, J lost 0 bases, and 11 bases stayed unmatched. The germline gives CDR1 SGHNT, CDR2 YYREEE (reference sequence). This CDR3 is 20 amino acids long. The CDR3 DNA reads as TGTGCCAGCAGCTTGGGATTATCAGGGGGCCCACTCTCTGGGGCCAACGTCCTGACTTTC. Protein: CASSLGLSGGPLSGANVLTF.

The V call is TRBV11-2, the J call TRBJ1-2, with 10 bases that match TRBD1. Germline V lookup: CDR1 SGHAT, CDR2 FQNNGV. The CDR3 length is 14 residues. With V trimmed by 3 bases and J by 5 bases, 3 bases remained unmatched. The CDR3 here is CASSFGTGAYGYTF. The CDR3, as DNA: TGTGCCAGCAGCTTCGGGACAGGGGCGTATGGCTACACCTTC.